Below are 22 T cell receptor beta chains sequenced from a single sample in a study of radiation and T cells in renal cell carcinoma. Sequenced by immunoSEQ multiplex PCR; TCRdb stores in-frame clones only, minus some. The table includes 100,000 to 150,000 clones, around 85% detected once. Time point: blood 2 weeks post-SBRT. The treatment here: 15 Gy SBRT to primary tumor, nephrectomy 4 weeks later. The material sequenced was blood, taken from a patient whose treatment included radiotherapy and nephrectomy. Source of these receptors: a middle-aged man with renal cell carcinoma.

The rearrangement joins TRBV7-2 to TRBJ1-2; D unresolved. Trimming took 5 bases from V and 7 from J, leaving 14 bases between them. This CDR3 has 13 residues. Germline V gene sequence: CDR1 SGHTA, CDR2 FQGNSA. The DNA for the CDR3 is TGTGCCAGCAGCCAAGACGGGAACGGTGGCTACACCTTC. Translating gives CASSQDGNGGYTF.

The chain combines TRBV5-1 with TRBJ1-4, with D hard to call. V dropped 5 bases and J dropped 2 bases, with 10 bases sitting between them. The CDR3 loop spans 14 amino acids. Germline-derived CDR1 and CDR2 are SGHRS and YFSETQ. CDR3 bases: TGCGCCAGCAGAAAGGGAGCGACTAATGAAAAACTGTTTTTT. Translation: CASRKGATNEKLFF.

The chain carries TRBV28 and TRBJ2-2, with D tentatively TRBD2 (6 bases). This CDR3 spans 16 amino acids. CDR1 is MDHEN and CDR2 is SYDVKM in the germline V gene. Trimming left V 8 bases short and J 4 bases short, with 20 bases between. The CDR3 reads CASSSGVGGFTGELFF. The CDR3 DNA sequence: TGTGCCAGCTCCTCAGGCGTAGGAGGGTTCACCGGGGAGCTGTTTTTT.

The chain joins TRBV11-2 to TRBJ2-7, with 10 bases fitting TRBD1. This CDR3 contains 18 residues. The germline V gene encodes CDR1 SGHAT and CDR2 FQNNGV. J gave up 2 bases and V 5 bases, and 15 bases lay outside the gene matches. CDR3 in DNA: TGTGCCAGCAGCCAGCAGAGGGATCCGGGACAGGGGACCTACGAGCAGTACTTC. Translation gives CASSQQRDPGQGTYEQYF.

V is TRBV27 and J is TRBJ1-2; TRBD1 aligns across 7 bases. Trimming removed 6 bases from V and 3 bases from J; junction bases left unmatched: 7. Germline V gene lookup returns CDR1 MNHEY and CDR2 SMNVEV (reference sequence). CDR3 length: 14 residues. The CDR3 nucleotides are TGTGCCAGCAGGCCCACAGGGACAGACTATGGCTACACCTTC. It is translated as CASRPTGTDYGYTF.

The V and J genes are TRBV25-1 and TRBJ2-2; D uncertain. Trimming shortened V by 5 bases and J by 0 bases, and 10 bases separated the two germline ends. Per the germline V gene, CDR1 is MGHDK and CDR2 is SYGVNS. The length of the CDR3 is 15 residues. DNA of the CDR3: TGTGCCAGCAGTAATTCTGTCACGAACACCGGGGAGCTGTTTTTT. This translates into CASSNSVTNTGELFF.

The chain employs TRBV4-1 and TRBJ1-2; D is uncertain. There are 16 residues in the CDR3. V was pared by 1 base and J by 2 bases, with 14 bases between. The germline CDR1 and CDR2 sequences are MGHRA and YSYEKL. CDR3 DNA: TGCGCCAGCAGCCAAGCAAATGTCGGGGTAAACTATGGCTACACCTTC. It specifies CASSQANVGVNYGYTF.

The chain recombines TRBV11-1 with TRBJ2-1, with TRBD2 matching over 8 bases. Germline V CDR1 and CDR2: SGHAT, FQDESV (reference sequence). With 3 bases clipped from V and 4 bases from J, the junction kept 5 bases outside the gene matches. The CDR3 has 15 amino acids. Written as DNA, the CDR3 is TGTGCCAGCAGCTTCGTGGCGGGGGGTTACAATGAGCAGTTCTTC. Its translation: CASSFVAGGYNEQFF.

This chain connects TRBV9 to TRBJ1-2; D remains unclear. Germline CDR1 reads SGDLS; CDR2 reads YYNGEE. The V gene lost 0 bases and the J gene lost 8 bases, with 11 bases spanning the gap. The CDR3 sequence is 13 residues long. CDR3: CASSVVFGRGYTF. In nucleotides, the CDR3 is TGTGCCAGCAGCGTAGTATTCGGCCGAGGCTACACCTTC.

The CDR3 coding sequence is TGTGCCAGCAGCGTAGGTCCGACAGGGGCCGAAGAGACCCAGTACTTC. Protein sequence: CASSVGPTGAEETQYF. This chain joins TRBV9 and TRBJ2-5, with 8 bases that match TRBD1. The CDR3 spans 16 residues. Germline V gene data show CDR1 as SGDLS and CDR2 as YYNGEE. V trimming: 0 bases; J trimming: 3 bases; junction bases outside the gene matches: 7.

The CDR3 nucleotides are TGTGCCAGCAGCCATGGACAGGGCAGCAGTACTGAAAAACTGTTTTTT. This sequence encodes CASSHGQGSSTEKLFF. The V gene is TRBV11-2, the J gene TRBJ1-4; 8 nucleotides line up with TRBD1. This CDR3 contains 16 residues. V lost 5 bases to trimming and J lost 7 bases; unmatched junction nucleotides: 12. Germline V gene data show CDR1 as SGHAT and CDR2 as FQNNGV.

The chain joins TRBV9 to TRBJ2-5; TRBD2 is a possible D gene (5 bases). The CDR3 has 13 amino acids. Per the germline V gene, CDR1 is SGDLS and CDR2 is YYNGEE. V lost 3 bases to trimming and J lost 7 bases, with 13 bases between them. CDR3 nucleotides: TGTGCCAGCAGCGCCTCGGGAAGCGGGACCCAGTACTTC. Translating gives CASSASGSGTQYF.

Only a few counts were recorded for this clone. This sequence joins TRBV4-2 and TRBJ1-1; D gene ambiguous. The CDR3 has 15 residues. V was shortened by 0 bases and J by 1 base, with 9 bases between the two germline ends. Germline loops: CDR1 LGHNA, CDR2 YNFKEQ. The CDR3 sequence is CASSQEVSKNTEAFF. The CDR3 DNA follows: TGTGCCAGCAGCCAAGAGGTCAGCAAGAACACTGAAGCTTTCTTT.

This chain uses TRBV9 with TRBJ2-2; D may correspond to TRBD1 or TRBD2 (7 bases each). Germline V gives CDR1 SGDLS, CDR2 YYNGEE. This CDR3 is built from 18 residues. Deletions cut 0 bases from V and 1 base from J, with 16 bases between. Here the CDR3 DNA reads TGTGCCAGCAGCGTAGAGGGGGCAGGACTAGTGAACACCGGGGAGCTGTTTTTT. Translation: CASSVEGAGLVNTGELFF. The whole variable domain, filled in from reference TRBV9 and TRBJ2-2, reads DSGVTQTPKHLITATGQRVTLRCSPRSGDLSVYWYQQSLDQGLQFLIQYYNGEERAKGNILERFSAQQFPDLHSELNLSSLELGDSALYFCASSVEGAGLVNTGELFFGEGSRLTVL.

The chain recombines TRBV4-3 with TRBJ2-1, with TRBD2 matching 9 bases. Per germline, CDR1 LGHNA and CDR2 YSLEER. The junction had 5 bases not matched to a gene; V was cut back by 2 bases and J by 12 bases. The CDR3 loop spans 13 amino acids. In DNA form, the CDR3 reads TGCGCCAGCAGCCAACTAAGCGGGGGGTCGCAGTTCTTC. It translates to CASSQLSGGSQFF.

The chain couples TRBV19 to TRBJ1-4; D is undetermined. CDR1 and CDR2 (germline): LNHDA, SQIVND (reference sequence). The CDR3 sequence is 13 residues long. V lost 0 bases and J lost 5, with 4 bases in between. The DNA for the CDR3 is TGTGCCAGTAGTATAGACCAGAATGAAAAACTGTTTTTT. Protein sequence: CASSIDQNEKLFF.

The V and J genes are TRBV6-4 and TRBJ1-3; maybe TRBD1 (5 bases). The CDR3 runs 15 residues. Trimming removed 4 bases at V and 2 bases at J, with 12 bases between. Germline V gene sequence: CDR1 MRHNA, CDR2 SNTAGT. The CDR3 spells CASSATTAPGNTIYF. CDR3 nucleotide sequence: TGTGCCAGCAGTGCAACGACAGCGCCTGGAAACACCATATATTTT.

This clone was found a few times. The genes are TRBV9 and TRBJ1-2; D is perhaps TRBD1 (5 bases). CDR3 length equals 14 residues. Looked up from germline, CDR1 is SGDLS and CDR2 is YYNGEE. The ends were cut back, 4 bases at V and 4 bases at J, with 14 bases in the middle. CDR3 sequence: CASSTIRGPYGYTF. CDR3 DNA sequence: TGTGCCAGCAGCACAATAAGGGGTCCCTATGGCTACACCTTC.

J is TRBJ2-2 and V is TRBV7-9; 11 nucleotides align to TRBD2. From germline, CDR1 is SEHNR and CDR2 FQNEAQ (reference sequence). The CDR3 consists of 16 residues. V trimming: 5 bases; J trimming: 6 bases; junction bases outside the gene matches: 8. CDR3 DNA: TGTGCCAGCAGCAACACTAGCGGGAGAGGGTCCGGGGAGCTGTTTTTT. Its translation: CASSNTSGRGSGELFF.

The V gene is TRBV7-2, the J gene TRBJ1-2; no definite D call. CDR1 is SGHTA, CDR2 FQGNSA, per germline. The CDR3 loop spans 14 amino acids. Trimming took 1 base from V and 1 from J, leaving 7 bases between them. The CDR3 nucleotides are TGTGCCAGCAGCTTAGATTACAATAACTATGGCTACACCTTC. Residues: CASSLDYNNYGYTF.

The chain is built from TRBV5-4 and TRBJ1-4, with 10 bases that match TRBD1. This CDR3 has 17 residues. Losses at the gene ends were 4 bases for V and 3 bases for J; bases not matched to a gene: 9. Looked up from germline, CDR1 is SGHNT and CDR2 is YYREEE (reference sequence). In DNA form, the CDR3 reads TGTGCCAGCAGCGTAACCGGGACAGGGGTCGCTAATGAAAAACTGTTTTTT. Translating it yields CASSVTGTGVANEKLFF.

This clone was observed once. The chain has TRBV11-2 and TRBJ2-1; 8 bases agree with TRBD1. V trimming: 3 bases; J trimming: 5 bases; junction bases outside the gene matches: 6. Germline V gene data show CDR1 as SGHAT and CDR2 as FQNNGV. This CDR3 spans 15 amino acids. The CDR3, as DNA: TGTGCCAGCAGCTTCAGGGGGCTTACGAACAATGAGCAGTTCTTC. This encodes CASSFRGLTNNEQFF.